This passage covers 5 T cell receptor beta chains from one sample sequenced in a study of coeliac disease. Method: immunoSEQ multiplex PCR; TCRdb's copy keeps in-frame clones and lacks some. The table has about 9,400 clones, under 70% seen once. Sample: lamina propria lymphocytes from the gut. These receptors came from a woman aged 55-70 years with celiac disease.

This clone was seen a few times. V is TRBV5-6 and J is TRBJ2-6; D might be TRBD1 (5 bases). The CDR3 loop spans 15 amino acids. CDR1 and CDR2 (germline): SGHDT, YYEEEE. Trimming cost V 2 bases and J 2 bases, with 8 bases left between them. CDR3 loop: CASSFRRAGANVLTF. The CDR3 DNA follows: TGTGCCAGCAGCTTTCGCAGGGCTGGGGCCAACGTCCTGACTTTC.

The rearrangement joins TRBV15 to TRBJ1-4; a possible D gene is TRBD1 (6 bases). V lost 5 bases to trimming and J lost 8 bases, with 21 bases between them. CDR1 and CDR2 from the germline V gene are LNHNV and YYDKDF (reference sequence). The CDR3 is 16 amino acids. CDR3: CATSPPRRGPLEKLFF. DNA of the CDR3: TGTGCCACCAGCCCACCCCGCAGGGGCCCCTTGGAAAAACTGTTTTTT.

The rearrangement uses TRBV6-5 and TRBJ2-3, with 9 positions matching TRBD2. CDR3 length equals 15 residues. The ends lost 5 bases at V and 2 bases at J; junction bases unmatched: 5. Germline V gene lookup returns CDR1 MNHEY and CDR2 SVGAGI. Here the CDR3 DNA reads TGTGCCAGCAGTACCGGGACTAGCCTCACAGATACGCAGTATTTT. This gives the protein CASSTGTSLTDTQYF.

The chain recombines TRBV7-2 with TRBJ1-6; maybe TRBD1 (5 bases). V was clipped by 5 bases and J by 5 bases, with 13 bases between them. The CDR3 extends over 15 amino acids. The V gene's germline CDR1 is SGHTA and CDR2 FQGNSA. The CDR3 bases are TGTGCCAGCAGCCAATTCGACAGACATAATTCACCCCTCCACTTT. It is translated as CASSQFDRHNSPLHF.

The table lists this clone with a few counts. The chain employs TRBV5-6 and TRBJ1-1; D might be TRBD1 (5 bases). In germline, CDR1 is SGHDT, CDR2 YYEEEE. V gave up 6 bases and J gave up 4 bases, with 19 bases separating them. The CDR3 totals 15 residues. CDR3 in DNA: TGTGCCAGCATTCTAGGGGCGACGTGGGGCACTGAAGCTTTCTTT. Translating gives CASILGATWGTEAFF.